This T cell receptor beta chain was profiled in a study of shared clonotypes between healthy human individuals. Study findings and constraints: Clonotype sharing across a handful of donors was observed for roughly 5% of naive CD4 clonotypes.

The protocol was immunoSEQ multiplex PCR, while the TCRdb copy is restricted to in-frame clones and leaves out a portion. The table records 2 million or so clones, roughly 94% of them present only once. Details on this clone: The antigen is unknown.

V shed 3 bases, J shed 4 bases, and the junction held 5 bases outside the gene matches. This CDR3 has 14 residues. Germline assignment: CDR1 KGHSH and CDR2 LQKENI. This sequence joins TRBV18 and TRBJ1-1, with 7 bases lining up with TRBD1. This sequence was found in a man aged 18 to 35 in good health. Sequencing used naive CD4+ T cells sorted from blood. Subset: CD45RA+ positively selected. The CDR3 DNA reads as TGTGCCAGCTCACCTTACGCAGGGGGCACTGAAGCTTTCTTT. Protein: CASSPYAGGTEAFF.